Below are 17 T cell receptor beta chains sequenced from a single sample in a study of shared clonotypes between healthy human individuals. Some clones are missing from TCRdb's copy, which holds only in-frame ones; the method was immunoSEQ multiplex PCR. The sample shows about 2.3 million clones, over 90% of them seen only once. Material: naive CD4+ T cells from PBMCs. Subset meaning: CD45RA+ positively selected. The receptors come from a man aged 18 to 30 in good health. Some clones in this sample may be carry-over from other donors' samples.

The rearrangement links TRBV18 to TRBJ2-7, with 9 bases that match TRBD2. This CDR3 is built from 16 residues. The V and J ends lost 3 bases and 6 bases, in that order; junction bases with no gene match: 12. The germline gives CDR1 KGHSH, CDR2 LQKENI. The CDR3 loop is CASSPLAGSLGSEQYF. In nucleotides, the CDR3 is TGTGCCAGCTCACCTCTAGCGGGAAGCCTGGGTAGCGAGCAGTACTTC.

The chain carries TRBV5-1 and TRBJ1-2, with 8 bases lining up with TRBD1. The germline V gene encodes CDR1 SGHRS and CDR2 YFSETQ. Trimming cost V 4 bases and J 5 bases; bases outside gene matches: 10. The CDR3 extends over 15 amino acids. In DNA, the CDR3 is TGCGCCAGCAGCCCCGCTGCGGGACAGGAGTATGGCTACACCTTC. It codes for CASSPAAGQEYGYTF.

V gene TRBV18 combines with J gene TRBJ2-3; the match to TRBD1 covers 9 bases. Germline CDR1 is KGHSH and CDR2 is LQKENI. The CDR3 is 16 residues long. Trimming took 2 bases from V and 0 from J; bases not matched to a gene: 3. The CDR3 nucleotides read TGTGCCAGCTCACCAATGACAGGGGGAAGCACAGATACGCAGTATTTT. It is translated as CASSPMTGGSTDTQYF.

This chain links TRBV6-1 with TRBJ1-5; 9 bases line up with TRBD1. V shed 6 bases, J shed 5 bases, and the junction held 8 bases outside the gene matches. The CDR3 totals 15 residues. Germline-derived CDR1 and CDR2 are MNHNS and SASEGT. Here the CDR3 reads CASRGAGTGHQPQHF. CDR3 bases: TGTGCCAGCAGGGGTGCCGGGACAGGGCATCAGCCCCAGCATTTT.

The gene calls are TRBV2 and TRBJ1-1; D unresolved. V shed 5 bases and J shed 5 bases, with 15 bases lying between them. Germline-derived CDR1 and CDR2 are SNHLY and FYNNEI. CDR3 length: 14 residues. In DNA form, the CDR3 reads TGTGCCAGCAGTCTAGAGCCCCCGGGGACTGAAGCTTTCTTT. Amino acid sequence: CASSLEPPGTEAFF.

Here the CDR3 reads CASSRTVPTYEQYF. The CDR3 DNA sequence: TGTGCCAGCAGCCGGACGGTTCCTACCTACGAGCAGTACTTC. The chain combines TRBV28 with TRBJ2-7; D gene uncertain. The CDR3 loop spans 14 amino acids. Trimming took 6 bases from V and 2 from J, leaving 14 bases between them. Germline CDR1 is MDHEN and CDR2 is SYDVKM.

The gene calls are TRBV5-1 and TRBJ2-3; 9 nucleotides match TRBD2. V gave up 0 bases and J gave up 0 bases; unmatched junction bases: 5. CDR1 and CDR2 from the germline V gene are SGHRS and YFSETQ. This CDR3 has 17 residues. The CDR3 here is CASSLVLAGFSTDTQYF. The CDR3 nucleotides read TGCGCCAGCAGCTTGGTCCTAGCGGGATTTAGCACAGATACGCAGTATTTT.

This chain links TRBV29-1 with TRBJ2-7; 7 bases align to TRBD2. Germline V gene sequence: CDR1 SQVTM, CDR2 ANQGSEA. The ends lost 4 bases at V and 7 bases at J; junction bases unmatched: 13. CDR3 length: 14 amino acids. In nucleotides, the CDR3 is TGCAGCGTTGTGGGGCTAGCGGCCCCTAAGGAGCAGTACTTC. It is translated as CSVVGLAAPKEQYF.

The chain joins TRBV11-2 to TRBJ2-3; 10 nucleotides line up with TRBD1. J gave up 3 bases and V 0 bases, and 3 bases lay outside the gene matches. The CDR3 covers 16 residues. CDR1 is SGHAT, CDR2 FQNNGV, per germline. CDR3 coding DNA: TGTGCCAGCAGCTTAGATAGGACAGGGGGGACAGATACGCAGTATTTT. Protein product: CASSLDRTGGTDTQYF.

This chain links TRBV14 with TRBJ1-4; D is undetermined. There are 15 residues in the CDR3. Trimming cost V 0 bases and J 10 bases, with 15 bases left between them. The germline V gene encodes CDR1 SGHDN and CDR2 FVKESK. CDR3 protein: CASSQEGWASGKLFF. DNA for the CDR3: TGTGCCAGCAGCCAAGAGGGGTGGGCCTCAGGAAAACTGTTTTTT.

A note on this clone: Other DNA sequences from this sample encode an identical CDR3 as well. The chain employs TRBV5-1 and TRBJ1-1; 9 nucleotides line up with TRBD1. Trimming removed 3 bases from V and 2 bases from J; junction bases left unmatched: 2. The CDR3 covers 14 residues. Looked up from germline, CDR1 is SGHRS and CDR2 is YFSETQ. CDR3 sequence: CASSSQGANTEAFF. The CDR3 DNA follows: TGCGCCAGCAGCTCACAGGGGGCAAACACTGAAGCTTTCTTT.

This clone has just one count. J is TRBJ1-2 and V is TRBV28, with 9 bases identical to TRBD1. The V gene's germline CDR1 is MDHEN and CDR2 SYDVKM. Trimming at V came to 5 bases and at J to 12 bases, leaving 7 bases not matched to a gene. CDR3 length: 12 residues. CDR3 coding DNA: TGTGCCAGCAGTACGGGACAGGGAGGGCACACCTTC. Translated, it gives CASSTGQGGHTF.

The chain links TRBV6-5 to TRBJ1-2; 8 bases align to TRBD1. CDR1 and CDR2 from the germline V gene are MNHEY and SVGAGI. The CDR3 extends over 14 amino acids. Unmatched junction bases numbered 8, after V lost 6 bases and J lost 5 bases. This chain's CDR3 is CASRLSGQGYGYTF. CDR3 coding DNA: TGTGCCAGCAGACTTTCTGGACAGGGATATGGCTACACCTTC.

The V call is TRBV28, the J call TRBJ2-1, with TRBD1 as a possible D gene (5 bases). The length of the CDR3 is 16 residues. V dropped 4 bases and J dropped 0 bases, with 13 bases sitting between them. Germline V gene lookup returns CDR1 MDHEN and CDR2 SYDVKM. CDR3 bases: TGTGCCAGCAGTTACTGGAGACAGAGCTCCTACAATGAGCAGTTCTTC. It yields the protein CASSYWRQSSYNEQFF.

The chain combines TRBV28 with TRBJ1-5; no reliable D call. From germline, CDR1 is MDHEN and CDR2 SYDVKM. V lost 6 bases to trimming and J lost 3 bases, with 12 bases between them. The CDR3 is 14 residues long. The CDR3 reads CASRVGRHNQPQHF. As DNA, the CDR3 is TGTGCCAGCAGGGTCGGACGGCACAATCAGCCCCAGCATTTT.

This sequence joins TRBV9 and TRBJ1-5, with D unresolved. CDR1 SGDLS and CDR2 YYNGEE come from the germline V gene. This CDR3 is 14 amino acids long. V was clipped by 5 bases and J by 2 bases, with 11 bases between them. The CDR3 DNA follows: TGTGCCAGCAGTCAGTCCGGGGGCAATCAGCCCCAGCATTTT. Amino acid sequence: CASSQSGGNQPQHF.

Concerning this clone itself: Other DNA sequences from this sample encode an identical CDR3 as well. V and J are TRBV5-1 and TRBJ1-4; D call uncertain. The germline V gene has CDR1 SGHRS and CDR2 YFSETQ. The CDR3 runs 14 residues. V dropped 0 bases and J dropped 5 bases, with 8 bases sitting between them. In nucleotides, the CDR3 is TGCGCCAGCAGCTTGGACTCTACCAATGAAAAACTGTTTTTT. Encoded protein: CASSLDSTNEKLFF. Full variable domain (remainder filled in from reference TRBV5-1 and TRBJ1-4): KAGVTQTPRYLIKTRGQQVTLSCSPISGHRSVSWYQQTPGQGLQFLFEYFSETQRNKGNFPGRFSGRQFSNSRSEMNVSTLELGDSALYLCASSLDSTNEKLFFGSGTQLSVL.